Listed here are 11 T cell receptor beta chains from one sample, sequenced in a study of shared clonotypes between healthy human individuals. It was CD45RO-negative cells, positively selected for CCR7, that made up naive CD8 cells, with terminally differentiated effector memory CD45RA+ cells excluded. Clones were sequenced by immunoSEQ multiplex PCR, and TCRdb holds only the in-frame ones, with some missing. The repertoire holds millions of clones, with about 93% as singletons. Sequenced: naive CD8+ T cells from PBMCs. The receptors shown here come from a young man in good health. Some clones in this sample may be carry-over from other donors' samples.

J is TRBJ2-5 and V is TRBV5-6; a possible D gene is TRBD1 (7 bases). This CDR3 comprises 16 residues. Trimming left V 3 bases short and J 5 bases short, with 20 bases between. Germline V gene lookup returns CDR1 SGHDT and CDR2 YYEEEE. CDR3 nucleotide sequence: TGTGCCAGCAGCTATGCGGGACAGCTCCTGAGGGAGACCCAGTACTTC. As protein: CASSYAGQLLRETQYF. Based on the CDR3 plus reference TRBV5-6 and TRBJ2-5, the full variable domain is DAGVTQSPTHLIKTRGQQVTLRCSPKSGHDTVSWYQQALGQGPQFIFQYYEEEERQRGNFPDRFSGHQFPNYSSELNVNALLLGDSALYLCASSYAGQLLRETQYFGPGTRLLVL.

The chain employs TRBV7-2 and TRBJ1-1; weak D call: TRBD1 (6 bases). The CDR3 runs to 16 residues. Trimming took off 5 bases at V and 3 bases at J, with 19 bases between the two ends. CDR1 SGHTA and CDR2 FQGNSA come from the germline V gene. The CDR3 protein is CASSVDRMPSYTEAFF. In nucleotides, the CDR3 is TGTGCCAGCAGCGTCGACAGGATGCCCTCGTACACTGAAGCTTTCTTT.

As regards this clone: The same CDR3 is also encoded by other DNA sequences in this sample. The chain links TRBV6-5 to TRBJ2-3, with 7 bases aligning to TRBD2. J was trimmed by 0 bases and V by 3 bases; bases with no gene match: 3. CDR1 is MNHEY, CDR2 SVGAGI, per germline. This CDR3 comprises 15 residues. CDR3 DNA sequence: TGTGCCAGCAGTTATTGGGGGGGGAGCACAGATACGCAGTATTTT. It specifies CASSYWGGSTDTQYF.

The rearrangement joins TRBV9 to TRBJ2-7; 9 bases map to TRBD2. CDR1 is SGDLS and CDR2 is YYNGEE in the germline V gene. Losses at the gene ends were 3 bases for V and 2 bases for J; bases not matched to a gene: 3. The CDR3 spans 14 residues. The DNA for the CDR3 is TGTGCCAGCAGCGGCGGGACTAGCCCCTACGAGCAGTACTTC. It yields the protein CASSGGTSPYEQYF.

The V gene is TRBV5-4, the J gene TRBJ2-7; D possibly corresponds to TRBD1 (6 bases). The germline gives CDR1 SGHNT, CDR2 YYREEE (reference sequence). The CDR3 loop spans 15 amino acids. V lost 2 bases and J 1 base, leaving 13 bases between the germline ends. The CDR3, as DNA: TGTGCCAGCAGCTTAGGGACACCCCCTTCCTACGAGCAGTACTTC. It yields the protein CASSLGTPPSYEQYF.

In its sample, this clone was seen once. This chain connects TRBV28 to TRBJ2-7; no clear D gene. The germline V gene has CDR1 MDHEN and CDR2 SYDVKM. The CDR3 sequence is 13 residues long. V lost 5 bases and J lost 3, with 11 bases in between. The CDR3 DNA reads TGTGCCAGCAGTCCGGTCTACTACTACGAGCAGTACTTC. Amino acids: CASSPVYYYEQYF.

The rearrangement links TRBV5-5 to TRBJ1-4; the D gene is possibly TRBD1 (5 bases). V gave up 2 bases and J gave up 8 bases, with 19 bases separating them. CDR1 is SGHKS, CDR2 YYEKEE, per germline (reference sequence). This CDR3 contains 16 residues. Written as DNA, the CDR3 is TGTGCCAGCAGCTTAAACTGGGACCTCGGGTGGGAAAAACTGTTTTTT. This gives the protein CASSLNWDLGWEKLFF.

This rearrangement joins TRBV7-2 to TRBJ2-7; D is unresolved. The CDR3 loop spans 14 amino acids. V lost 1 base and J 3 bases, leaving 10 bases between the germline ends. From germline, CDR1 is SGHTA and CDR2 FQGNSA. CDR3 region: CASSLVTSIYEQYF. CDR3 nucleotide sequence: TGTGCCAGCAGCTTAGTCACCTCAATCTACGAGCAGTACTTC.

This chain links TRBV6-5 with TRBJ2-1; no clear D. V lost 2 bases, J lost 0 bases, and 11 bases lay in between. CDR1 is MNHEY, CDR2 SVGAGI, per germline. CDR3 length: 16 residues. This chain's CDR3 is CASSYQQQSSYNEQFF. The CDR3 DNA is TGTGCCAGCAGTTACCAGCAACAAAGCTCCTACAATGAGCAGTTCTTC.

This clone was recorded only once. The chain combines TRBV7-9 with TRBJ2-1; TRBD1 matches 8 bases. The CDR3 has 16 amino acids. Germline CDR1 reads SEHNR; CDR2 reads FQNEAQ (reference sequence). V shed 6 bases and J 0 bases; nucleotides not matched to a gene: 7. This chain's CDR3 is CASRPLTGGSYNEQFF. CDR3 DNA sequence: TGTGCCAGCAGGCCACTTACAGGGGGCTCCTACAATGAGCAGTTCTTC.

The V call is TRBV7-9, the J call TRBJ2-1; tentatively, D is TRBD1 or TRBD2 (6 bases each). The CDR3 runs to 15 residues. The germline V gene encodes CDR1 SEHNR and CDR2 FQNEAQ (reference sequence). V dropped 1 base and J dropped 7 bases, with 14 bases sitting between them. The CDR3 spells CASSLVPGAGNEQFF. The CDR3, as DNA: TGTGCCAGCAGCTTAGTTCCGGGGGCGGGTAATGAGCAGTTCTTC.